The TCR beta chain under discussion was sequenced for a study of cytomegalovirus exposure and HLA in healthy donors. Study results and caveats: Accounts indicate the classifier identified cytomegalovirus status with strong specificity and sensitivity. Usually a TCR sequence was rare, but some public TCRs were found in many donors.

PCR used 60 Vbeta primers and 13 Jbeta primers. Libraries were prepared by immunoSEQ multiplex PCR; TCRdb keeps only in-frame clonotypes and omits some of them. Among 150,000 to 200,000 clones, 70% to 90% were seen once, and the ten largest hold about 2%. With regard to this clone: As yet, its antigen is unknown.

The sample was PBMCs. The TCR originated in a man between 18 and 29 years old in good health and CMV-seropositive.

This CDR3 reads CASSPERQGGQPQHF. The DNA for the CDR3 is TGCGCCAGCAGCCCCGAAAGGCAGGGTGGTCAGCCCCAGCATTTT. The chain carries TRBV4-1 and TRBJ1-5, with TRBD1 as a possible D gene (5 bases). The V gene lost 4 bases and the J gene lost 6 bases, with 16 bases spanning the gap. Germline lookup yields CDR1 MGHRA and CDR2 YSYEKL. CDR3 length equals 15 residues.